This is a list of T cell receptor beta chains from one sample in a study of OX40 agonist ivuxolimab in advanced cancers. Assay: immunoSEQ multiplex PCR; the TCRdb copy retains only in-frame clones and omits some. The sample shows about 39,000 clones, 92% of them seen only once. The source material was CD4+ or CD8+ T cells sorted from blood, sampled in a trial of the OX40 agonist ivuxolimab. All receptors come from an adult with an advanced solid tumor such as melanoma, head and neck, liver or kidney cancer. The CDR3 runs from the conserved cysteine through the conserved F or W.

v_call: TRBV11-2; cdr3_aa: CASSLEATQNNEQFF
v_call: TRBV28; cdr3_aa: CASSPGLADYEQYF
v_call: TRBV19; cdr3_aa: CASSIGGEQFF
v_call: TRBV7-9; cdr3_aa: CASSRRLAGNTIYF
v_call: TRBV7-2; cdr3_aa: CASSHGQLEAFF
v_call: TRBV25-1; cdr3_aa: CASMGASLYEQYF
v_call: TRBV20-1; cdr3_aa: CSASVREQFF
v_call: TRBV28; cdr3_aa: CASSPEQGSNQPQHF
v_call: TRBV7-2; cdr3_aa: CASSLGRGPRTYNEQFF
v_call: TRBV4-2; cdr3_aa: CASSQEMWLNPDNEQFF
v_call: TRBV6-1; cdr3_aa: CASMNQGAGEKLFF
v_call: TRBV7-2; cdr3_aa: CASSLVGGGNEQFF
v_call: TRBV7-9; cdr3_aa: CASSLADRGFYGYTF
v_call: TRBV27; cdr3_aa: CASSPGQESTDTQYF
v_call: TRBV7-9; cdr3_aa: CASSPSLGYGNEQFF
v_call: TRBV6-5; cdr3_aa: CASGNRFRADTQYF
v_call: TRBV7-8; cdr3_aa: CASSAGIADTQYF
v_call: TRBV6-1; cdr3_aa: CASSDSQPQHF
v_call: TRBV6-6; cdr3_aa: CASKKTSGTGNEQFF
v_call: TRBV7-2; cdr3_aa: CASSLEASGRAKWTDTQYF
v_call: TRBV5-6; cdr3_aa: CASSLGLAGRDTQYF
v_call: TRBV9; cdr3_aa: CASGQGYSNQPQHF
v_call: TRBV7-9; cdr3_aa: CASSLERQILAYNEQFF
v_call: TRBV6-5; cdr3_aa: CASSYRTSLNTGELFF
v_call: TRBV4-1; cdr3_aa: CASSQVGGFEKLFF
v_call: TRBV9; cdr3_aa: CASSVVAGTSTDTQYF
v_call: TRBV7-3; cdr3_aa: CASSLYPSDTDTQYF
v_call: TRBV11-3; cdr3_aa: CASSFLGNEQFF
v_call: TRBV7-9; cdr3_aa: CASSLASPRETQYF
v_call: TRBV6-5; cdr3_aa: CASSSGRADEQYF
v_call: TRBV6-5; cdr3_aa: CASTHSGSADTQYF
v_call: TRBV20-1; cdr3_aa: CSASSMGIQYF
v_call: TRBV19; cdr3_aa: CASSISGYGANVLTF
v_call: TRBV7-9; cdr3_aa: CASSLGLGKDTQYF
v_call: TRBV5-6; cdr3_aa: CASSLKQGTEAFF
v_call: TRBV27; cdr3_aa: CASSERSHEQYF
v_call: TRBV4-3; cdr3_aa: CASSQERGAEQYF
v_call: TRBV27; cdr3_aa: CASSLWGSLQFRGNEQFF